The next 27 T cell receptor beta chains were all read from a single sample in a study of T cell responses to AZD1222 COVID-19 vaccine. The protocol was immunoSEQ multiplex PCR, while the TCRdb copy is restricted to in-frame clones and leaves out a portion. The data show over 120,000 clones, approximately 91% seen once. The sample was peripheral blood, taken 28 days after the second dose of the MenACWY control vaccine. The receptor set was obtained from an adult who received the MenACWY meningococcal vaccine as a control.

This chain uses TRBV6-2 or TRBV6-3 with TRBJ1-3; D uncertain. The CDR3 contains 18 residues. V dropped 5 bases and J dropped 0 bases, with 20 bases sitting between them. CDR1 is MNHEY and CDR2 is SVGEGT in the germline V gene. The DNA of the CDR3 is TGTGCCAGCAGTCGGGGAATCTTCGGCTCCAGCTCTGGAAACACCATATATTTT. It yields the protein CASSRGIFGSSSGNTIYF.

This chain's CDR3 is CAWSGGQDSTDTQYF. The CDR3 coding sequence is TGTGCCTGGAGCGGAGGACAGGACAGCACAGATACGCAGTATTTT. J is TRBJ2-3 and V is TRBV30; 7 bases are a match to TRBD1. J gave up 0 bases and V 3 bases, and 6 bases lay outside the gene matches. Germline assignment: CDR1 GTSNPN and CDR2 SVGIG (reference sequence). CDR3 length equals 15 residues.

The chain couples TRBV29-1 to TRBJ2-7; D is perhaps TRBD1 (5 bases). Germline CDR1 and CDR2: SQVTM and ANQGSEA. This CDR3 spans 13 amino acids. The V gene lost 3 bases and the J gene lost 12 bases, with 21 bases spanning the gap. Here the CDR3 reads CSVELKKGQTMYF. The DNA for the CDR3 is TGCAGCGTTGAGTTAAAGAAGGGGCAGACGATGTACTTC.

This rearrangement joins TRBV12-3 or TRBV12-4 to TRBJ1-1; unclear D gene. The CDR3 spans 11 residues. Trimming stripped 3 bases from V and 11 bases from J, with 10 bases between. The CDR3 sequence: CASSLGGRAFF. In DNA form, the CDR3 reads TGTGCCAGCAGTTTGGGTGGAAGGGCTTTCTTT.

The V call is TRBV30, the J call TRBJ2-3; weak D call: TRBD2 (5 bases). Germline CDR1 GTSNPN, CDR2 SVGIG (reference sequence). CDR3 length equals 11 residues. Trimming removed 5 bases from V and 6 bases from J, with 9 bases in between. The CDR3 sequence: CAWDPGDTQYF. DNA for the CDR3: TGTGCCTGGGACCCGGGGGATACGCAGTATTTT.

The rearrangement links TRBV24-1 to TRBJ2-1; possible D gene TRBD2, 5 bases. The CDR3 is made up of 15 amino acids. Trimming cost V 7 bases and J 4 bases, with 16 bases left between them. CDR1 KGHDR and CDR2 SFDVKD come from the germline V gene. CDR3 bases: TGTGCCACCAGCAGCCCTGGGAGCGCTTACAATGAGCAGTTCTTC. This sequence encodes CATSSPGSAYNEQFF.

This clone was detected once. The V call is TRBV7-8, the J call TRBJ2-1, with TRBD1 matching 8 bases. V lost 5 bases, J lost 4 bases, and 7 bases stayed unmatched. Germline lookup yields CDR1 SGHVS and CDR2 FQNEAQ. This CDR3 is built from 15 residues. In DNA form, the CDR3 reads TGTGCCAGCAGCCATGACAGGGGACTGTACAATGAGCAGTTCTTC. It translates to CASSHDRGLYNEQFF. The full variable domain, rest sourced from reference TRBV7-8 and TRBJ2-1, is GAGVSQSPRYKVAKRGQDVALRCDPISGHVSLFWYQQALGQGPEFLTYFQNEAQLDKSGLPSDRFFAERPEGSVSTLKIQRTQQEDSAVYLCASSHDRGLYNEQFFGPGTRLTVL.

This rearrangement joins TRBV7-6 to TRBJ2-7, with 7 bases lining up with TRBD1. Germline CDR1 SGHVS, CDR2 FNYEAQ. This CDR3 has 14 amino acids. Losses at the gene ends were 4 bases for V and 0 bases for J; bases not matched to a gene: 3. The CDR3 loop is CASSSNRGSYEQYF. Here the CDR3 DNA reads TGTGCCAGCAGCTCCAACAGGGGCTCCTACGAGCAGTACTTC.

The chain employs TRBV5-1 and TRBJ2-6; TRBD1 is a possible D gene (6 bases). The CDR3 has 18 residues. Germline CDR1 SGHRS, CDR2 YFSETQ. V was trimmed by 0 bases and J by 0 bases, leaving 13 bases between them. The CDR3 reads CASSLVGGVSSGANVLTF. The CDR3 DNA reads TGCGCCAGCAGCTTGGTAGGGGGAGTCTCCTCTGGGGCCAACGTCCTGACTTTC.

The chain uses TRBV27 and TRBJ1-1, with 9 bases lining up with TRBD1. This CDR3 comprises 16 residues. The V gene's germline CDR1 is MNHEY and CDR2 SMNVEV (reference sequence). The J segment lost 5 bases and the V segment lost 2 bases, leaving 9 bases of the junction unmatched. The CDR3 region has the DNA TGTGCCAGCAGTTTACTTTTTGGGACAGGGAGGACTGAAGCTTTCTTT. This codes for CASSLLFGTGRTEAFF.

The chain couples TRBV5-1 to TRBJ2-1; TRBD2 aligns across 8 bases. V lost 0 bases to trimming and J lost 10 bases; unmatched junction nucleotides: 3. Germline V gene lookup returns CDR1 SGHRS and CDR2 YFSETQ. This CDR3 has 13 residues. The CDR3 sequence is CASSLGLANEQFF. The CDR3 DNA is TGCGCCAGCAGCTTGGGACTAGCGAACGAGCAGTTCTTC.

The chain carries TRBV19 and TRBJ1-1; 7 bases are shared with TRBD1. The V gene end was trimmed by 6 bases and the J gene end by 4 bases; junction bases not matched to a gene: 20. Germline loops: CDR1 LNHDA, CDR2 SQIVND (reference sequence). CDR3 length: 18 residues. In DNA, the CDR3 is TGTGCCAGTAGCTCCTTATACCGGGACACAGGGGCTGGCACTGAAGCTTTCTTT. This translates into CASSSLYRDTGAGTEAFF.

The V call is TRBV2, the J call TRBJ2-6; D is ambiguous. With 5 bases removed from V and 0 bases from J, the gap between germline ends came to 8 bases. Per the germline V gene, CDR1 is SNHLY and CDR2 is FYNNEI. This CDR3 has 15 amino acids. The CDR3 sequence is CASSRGVSGANVLTF. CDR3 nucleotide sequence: TGTGCCAGCAGTCGTGGGGTCTCTGGGGCCAACGTCCTGACTTTC.

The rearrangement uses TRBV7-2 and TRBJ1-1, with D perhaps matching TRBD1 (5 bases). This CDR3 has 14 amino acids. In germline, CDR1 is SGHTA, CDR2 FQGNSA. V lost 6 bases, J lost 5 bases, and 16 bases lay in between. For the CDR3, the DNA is TGTGCCAGCAGTCAAAATCCGCAGGGAACTGAAGCTTTCTTT. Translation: CASSQNPQGTEAFF.

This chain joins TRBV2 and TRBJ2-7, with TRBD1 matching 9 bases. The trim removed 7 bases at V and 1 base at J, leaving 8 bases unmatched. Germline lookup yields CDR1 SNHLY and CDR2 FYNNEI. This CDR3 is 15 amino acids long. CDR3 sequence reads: CASTSGQGNSYEQYF. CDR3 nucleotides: TGTGCCAGCACCTCTGGACAGGGGAATTCCTACGAGCAGTACTTC.

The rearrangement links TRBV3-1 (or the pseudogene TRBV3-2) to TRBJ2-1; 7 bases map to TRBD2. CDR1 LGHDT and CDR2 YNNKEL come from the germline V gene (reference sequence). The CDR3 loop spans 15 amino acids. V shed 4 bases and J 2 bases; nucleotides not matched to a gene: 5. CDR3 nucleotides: TGTGCCAGCAGCCGGGGGGAGGGGACCTACAATGAGCAGTTCTTC. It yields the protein CASSRGEGTYNEQFF.

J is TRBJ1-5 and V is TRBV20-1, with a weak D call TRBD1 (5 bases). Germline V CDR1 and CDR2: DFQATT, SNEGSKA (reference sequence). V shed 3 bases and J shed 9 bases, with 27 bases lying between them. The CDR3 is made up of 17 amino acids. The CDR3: CSASLLLEVAGLSPQHF. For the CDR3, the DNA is TGCAGTGCTAGTCTCCTGTTGGAGGTTGCAGGGTTGTCGCCCCAGCATTTT.

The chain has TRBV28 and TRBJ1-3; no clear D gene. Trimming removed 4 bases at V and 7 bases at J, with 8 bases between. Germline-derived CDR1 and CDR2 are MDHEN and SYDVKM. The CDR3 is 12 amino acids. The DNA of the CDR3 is TGTGCCAGCAGTTCGCCTTCTAACACCATATATTTT. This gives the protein CASSSPSNTIYF.

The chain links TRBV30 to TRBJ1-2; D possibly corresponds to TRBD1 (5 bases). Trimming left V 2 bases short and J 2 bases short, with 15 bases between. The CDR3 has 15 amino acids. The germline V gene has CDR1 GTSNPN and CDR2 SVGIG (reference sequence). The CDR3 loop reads CAWSFTGGHNYGYTF. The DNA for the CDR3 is TGTGCCTGGAGTTTCACAGGAGGGCACAACTATGGCTACACCTTC.

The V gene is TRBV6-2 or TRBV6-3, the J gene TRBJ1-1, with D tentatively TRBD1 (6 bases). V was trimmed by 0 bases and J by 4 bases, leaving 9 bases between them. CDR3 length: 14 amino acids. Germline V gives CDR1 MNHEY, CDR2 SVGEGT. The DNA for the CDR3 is TGTGCCAGCAGTTACTCTCAGGGGAGCACTGAAGCTTTCTTT. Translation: CASSYSQGSTEAFF.

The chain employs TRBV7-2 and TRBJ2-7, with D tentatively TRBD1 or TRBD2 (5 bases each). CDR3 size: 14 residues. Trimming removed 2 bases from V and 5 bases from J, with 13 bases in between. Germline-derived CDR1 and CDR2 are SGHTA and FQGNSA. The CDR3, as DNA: TGTGCCAGCAGCTTAAGGGACGGAGGAAACGAGCAGTACTTC. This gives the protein CASSLRDGGNEQYF.

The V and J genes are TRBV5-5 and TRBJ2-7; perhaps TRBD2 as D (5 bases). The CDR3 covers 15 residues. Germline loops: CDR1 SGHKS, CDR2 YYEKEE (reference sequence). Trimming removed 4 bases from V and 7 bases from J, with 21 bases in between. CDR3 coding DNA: TGTGCCAGCAGCCCCTGGGTGTTGGGAGTGGGGGAGCAGTACTTC. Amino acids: CASSPWVLGVGEQYF.

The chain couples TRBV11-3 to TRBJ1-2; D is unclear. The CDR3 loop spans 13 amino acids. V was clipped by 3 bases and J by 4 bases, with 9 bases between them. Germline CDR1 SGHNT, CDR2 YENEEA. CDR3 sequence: CASSLEGGYGYTF. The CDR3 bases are TGTGCCAGCAGCTTGGAGGGCGGCTATGGCTACACCTTC.

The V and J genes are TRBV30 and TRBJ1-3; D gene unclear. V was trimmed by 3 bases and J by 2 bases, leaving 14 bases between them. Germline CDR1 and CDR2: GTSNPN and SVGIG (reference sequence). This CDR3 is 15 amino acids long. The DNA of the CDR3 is TGTGCCTGGAGCGATACCGGCGGTCCTGGAAACACCATATATTTT. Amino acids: CAWSDTGGPGNTIYF.

The CDR3 DNA follows: TGCGCCAGCAGCCAAGAGAGGCCTCGAGGGAGCAATCAGCCCCAGCATTTT. Its protein is CASSQERPRGSNQPQHF. The chain has TRBV4-3 and TRBJ1-5; D gene unclear. The ends were cut back, 0 bases at V and 1 base at J, with 13 bases in the middle. Per the germline V gene, CDR1 is LGHNA and CDR2 is YSLEER. The CDR3 covers 17 residues.

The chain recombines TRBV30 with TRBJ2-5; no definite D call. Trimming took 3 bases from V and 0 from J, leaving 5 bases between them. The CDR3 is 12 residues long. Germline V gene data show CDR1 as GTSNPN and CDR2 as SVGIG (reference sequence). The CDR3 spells CAWRRNQETQYF. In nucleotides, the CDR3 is TGTGCCTGGAGACGGAACCAAGAGACCCAGTACTTC.

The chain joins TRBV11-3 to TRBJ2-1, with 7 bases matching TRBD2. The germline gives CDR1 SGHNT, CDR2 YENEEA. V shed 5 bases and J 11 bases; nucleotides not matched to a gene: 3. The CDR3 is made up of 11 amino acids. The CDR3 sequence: CASSAGTKQFF. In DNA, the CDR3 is TGTGCCAGCAGCGCCGGGACTAAGCAGTTCTTC.